This T cell receptor (beta chain) was captured by sequencing in a study of blood T cell repertoires in COVID-19. Study-level background: Sources were T cells, B-cell-depleted T cells, or PBMCs; the material itself was cDNA or gDNA.

Measured with immunoSEQ multiplex PCR; TCRdb has only the in-frame clones, and not every one. The sample consists of 200,000 to 300,000 clones, approximately 86% of them appearing once. Per the germline V gene, CDR1 is MGHRA and CDR2 is YSYEKL. This CDR3 is 15 amino acids long. V was cut by 0 bases and J by 5 bases, with 13 bases left in between. This receptor was taken from a human donor in a cohort sampled during active COVID-19. V gene TRBV4-1 combines with J gene TRBJ1-1, with D possibly matching TRBD1 (5 bases). The sequenced material came from peripheral blood. The CDR3: CASSQDRGSRTEAFF. The CDR3 DNA reads as TGCGCCAGCAGCCAAGATAGGGGAAGTAGGACTGAAGCTTTCTTT.